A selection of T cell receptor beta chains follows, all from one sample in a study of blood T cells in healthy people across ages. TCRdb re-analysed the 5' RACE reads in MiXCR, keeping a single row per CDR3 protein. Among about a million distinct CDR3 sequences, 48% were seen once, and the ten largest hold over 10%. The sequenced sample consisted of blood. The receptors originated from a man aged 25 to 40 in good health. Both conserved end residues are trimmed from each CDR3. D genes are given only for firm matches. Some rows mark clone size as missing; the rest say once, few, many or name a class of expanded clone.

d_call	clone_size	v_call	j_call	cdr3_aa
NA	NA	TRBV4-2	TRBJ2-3	ASSHLGRVDTQY
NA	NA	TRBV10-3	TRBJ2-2	AISGTDHGGSGELF
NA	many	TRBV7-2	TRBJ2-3	ASSLRTASTDTQY
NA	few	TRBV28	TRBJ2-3	ASSHPASTDTQY
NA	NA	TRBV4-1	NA	ASSQEVQNYEQY
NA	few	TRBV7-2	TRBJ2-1	ASSFYGGQYNEQF
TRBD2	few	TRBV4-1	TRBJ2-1	ASSQASGGFSEQF
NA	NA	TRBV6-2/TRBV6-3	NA	ASSLLRSETQY
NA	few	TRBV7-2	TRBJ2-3	ASSFRQGGTDTQY
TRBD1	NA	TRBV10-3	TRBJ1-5	AISLDRDQPQH
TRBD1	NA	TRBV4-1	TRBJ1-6	ASSPSGQGFSSPLH
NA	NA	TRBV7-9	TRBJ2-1	ASSDLEGGAFGHEQF
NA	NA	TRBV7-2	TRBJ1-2	ASSAGYGLGYT
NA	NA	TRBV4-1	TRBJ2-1	ASRSSVNEQF
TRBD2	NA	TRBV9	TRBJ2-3	ASSAGTTHTDTQY
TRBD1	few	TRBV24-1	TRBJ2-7	ATSDSAGTGNYEQY
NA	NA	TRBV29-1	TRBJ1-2	SVHLGVT
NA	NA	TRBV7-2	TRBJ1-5	ASSFGEWPQH
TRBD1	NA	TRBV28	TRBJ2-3	ASSSSGTGFDTQY
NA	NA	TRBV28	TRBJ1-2	ASSSPGSNAYGYT
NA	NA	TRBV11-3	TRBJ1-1	ASSAHRDTEAF
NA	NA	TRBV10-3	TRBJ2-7	AIRTSTASYEQY
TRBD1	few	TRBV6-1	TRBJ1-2	ASSDLSGGYGYT
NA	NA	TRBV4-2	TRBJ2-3	ASSQVARGGEQY
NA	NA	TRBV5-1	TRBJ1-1	ASSLEPDTEAF
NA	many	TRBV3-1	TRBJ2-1	ASSQGTGGQF
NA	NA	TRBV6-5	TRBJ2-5	ASSDGYRETQY